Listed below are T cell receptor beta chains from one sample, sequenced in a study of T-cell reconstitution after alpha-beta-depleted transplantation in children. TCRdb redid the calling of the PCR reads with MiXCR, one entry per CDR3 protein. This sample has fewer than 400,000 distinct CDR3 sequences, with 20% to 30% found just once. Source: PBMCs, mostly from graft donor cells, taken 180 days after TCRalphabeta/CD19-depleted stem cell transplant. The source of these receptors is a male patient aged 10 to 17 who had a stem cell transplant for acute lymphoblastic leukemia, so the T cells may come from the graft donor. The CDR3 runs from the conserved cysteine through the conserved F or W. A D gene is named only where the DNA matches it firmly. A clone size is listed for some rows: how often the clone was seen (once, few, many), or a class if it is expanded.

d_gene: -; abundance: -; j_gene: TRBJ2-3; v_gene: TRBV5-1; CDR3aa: CASSLALGTQYF; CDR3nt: TGCGCCAGCAGCTTGGCCCTGGGGACGCAGTATTTT
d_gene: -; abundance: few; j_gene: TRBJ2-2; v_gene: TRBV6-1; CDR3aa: CASRPGRNTGELFF; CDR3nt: TGTGCCAGCAGACCGGGACGGAACACCGGGGAGCTGTTTTTT
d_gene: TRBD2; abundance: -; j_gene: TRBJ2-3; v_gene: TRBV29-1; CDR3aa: CSVDGLAGPTDTQYF; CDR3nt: TGCAGCGTTGACGGACTAGCGGGGCCCACAGATACGCAGTATTTT
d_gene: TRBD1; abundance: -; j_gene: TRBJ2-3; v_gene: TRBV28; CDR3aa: CASSLGLQGPHTDTQYF; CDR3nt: TGTGCCAGCAGTTTGGGGCTACAGGGGCCCCACACAGATACGCAGTATTTT
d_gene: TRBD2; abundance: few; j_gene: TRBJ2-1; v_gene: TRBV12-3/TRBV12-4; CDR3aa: CASSYFGTSGSNEQFF; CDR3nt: TGTGCCAGCAGTTATTTTGGGACTAGCGGGAGTAATGAGCAGTTCTTC
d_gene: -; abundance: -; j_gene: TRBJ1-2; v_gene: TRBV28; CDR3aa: CASGRTASNYGYTF; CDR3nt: TGTGCCAGCGGGAGGACAGCATCTAACTATGGCTACACCTTC
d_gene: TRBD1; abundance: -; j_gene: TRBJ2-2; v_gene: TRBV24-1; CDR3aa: CATSDFPMGQGIANTGELFF; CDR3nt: TGTGCCACCAGTGATTTCCCCATGGGACAGGGGATCGCGAACACCGGGGAGCTGTTTTTT
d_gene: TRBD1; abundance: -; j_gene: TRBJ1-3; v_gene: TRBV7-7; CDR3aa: CASSLGQGSGNTIYF; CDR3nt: TGTGCCAGCAGCTTAGGACAGGGCTCTGGAAACACCATATATTTT
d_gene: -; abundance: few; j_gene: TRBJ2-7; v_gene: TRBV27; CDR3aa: CASSLGDNSYEQYF; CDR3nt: TGTGCCAGCAGTTTGGGGGACAACTCCTACGAGCAGTACTTC
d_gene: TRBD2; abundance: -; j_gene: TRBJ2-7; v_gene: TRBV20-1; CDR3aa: CSAISHWASGTYEQYF; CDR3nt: TGCAGTGCTATTTCCCACTGGGCTAGCGGTACCTACGAGCAGTACTTC
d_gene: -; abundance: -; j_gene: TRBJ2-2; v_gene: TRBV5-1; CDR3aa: CASSLSTNTGELFF; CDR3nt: TGCGCCAGCAGCTTGTCCACGAACACCGGGGAGCTGTTTTTT
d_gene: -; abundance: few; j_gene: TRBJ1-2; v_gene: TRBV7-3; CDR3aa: CAKRDVANYGYTF; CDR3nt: TGTGCCAAACGGGACGTAGCTAACTATGGCTACACCTTC
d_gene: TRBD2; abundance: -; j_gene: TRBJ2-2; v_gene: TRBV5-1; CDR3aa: CASSLRQLAGGPVTGELFF; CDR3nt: TGCGCCAGCAGCTTGAGGCAGCTAGCGGGAGGGCCGGTCACCGGGGAGCTGTTTTTT
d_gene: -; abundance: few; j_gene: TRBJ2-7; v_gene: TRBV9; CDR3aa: CASSVVQGTEQYF; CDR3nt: TGTGCCAGCAGCGTAGTTCAGGGTACCGAGCAGTACTTC
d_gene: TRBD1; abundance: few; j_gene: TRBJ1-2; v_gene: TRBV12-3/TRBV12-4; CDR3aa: CASSPGGFGYTF; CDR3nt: TGTGCCAGCAGCCCAGGGGGATTTGGCTACACCTTC
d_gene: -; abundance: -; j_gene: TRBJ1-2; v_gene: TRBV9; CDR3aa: CASSFDGNYGYTF; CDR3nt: TGTGCCAGCAGCTTCGATGGCAACTATGGCTACACCTTC
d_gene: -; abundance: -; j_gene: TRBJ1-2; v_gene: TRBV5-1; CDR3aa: CASSLYNRKYGYTF; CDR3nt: TGCGCCAGCAGCTTGTATAACCGAAAGTATGGCTACACCTTC
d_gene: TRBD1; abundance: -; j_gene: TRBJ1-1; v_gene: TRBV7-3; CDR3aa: CASSPTGSGTEAFF; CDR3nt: TGTGCCAGCAGCCCGACAGGGAGCGGGACTGAAGCTTTCTTT
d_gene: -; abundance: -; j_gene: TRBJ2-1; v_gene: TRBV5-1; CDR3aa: CASSLNRNRYEQFF; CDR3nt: TGCGCCAGCAGCTTGAATAGAAACCGGTATGAGCAGTTCTTC
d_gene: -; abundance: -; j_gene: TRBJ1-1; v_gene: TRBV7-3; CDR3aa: CASSFDPNTEAFF; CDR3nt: TGTGCCAGCAGCTTTGACCCGAACACTGAAGCTTTCTTT
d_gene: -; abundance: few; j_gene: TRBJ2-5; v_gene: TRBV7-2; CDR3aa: CASSFSRRETQYF; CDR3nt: TGTGCCAGCAGCTTCTCGAGGCGAGAGACCCAGTACTTC
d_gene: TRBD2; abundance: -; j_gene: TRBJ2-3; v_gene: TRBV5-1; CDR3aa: CASSLPTSGVDTQYF; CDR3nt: TGCGCCAGCAGCCTCCCGACTAGCGGGGTAGATACGCAGTATTTT
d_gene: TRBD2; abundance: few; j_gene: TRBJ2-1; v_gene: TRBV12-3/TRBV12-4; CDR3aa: CASSGLAGDAYNEQFF; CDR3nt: TGTGCCAGCAGTGGACTAGCGGGAGATGCCTACAATGAGCAGTTCTTC
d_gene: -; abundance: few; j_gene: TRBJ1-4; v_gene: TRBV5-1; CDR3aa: CASARGEAGEKLFF; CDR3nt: TGCGCCAGCGCCCGAGGGGAGGCAGGGGAAAAACTGTTTTTT
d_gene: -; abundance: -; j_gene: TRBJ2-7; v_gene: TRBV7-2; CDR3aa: CASSARDSFYEQYF; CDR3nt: TGTGCCAGCAGCGCCCGGGACTCTTTCTACGAGCAGTACTTC
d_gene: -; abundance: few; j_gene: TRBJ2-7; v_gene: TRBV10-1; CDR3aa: CASSDHPYEQYF; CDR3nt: TGCGCCAGCAGTGATCACCCCTACGAGCAGTACTTC
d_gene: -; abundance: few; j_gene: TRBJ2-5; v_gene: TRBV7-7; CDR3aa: CASSFAGNQETQYF; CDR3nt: TGTGCCAGCAGCTTCGCGGGCAACCAAGAGACCCAGTACTTC
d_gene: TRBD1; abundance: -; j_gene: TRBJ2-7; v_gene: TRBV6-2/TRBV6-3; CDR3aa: CASSYGRRQGRLEQYF; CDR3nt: TGTGCCAGCAGTTACGGCCGACGACAGGGGCGGTTGGAGCAGTACTTC
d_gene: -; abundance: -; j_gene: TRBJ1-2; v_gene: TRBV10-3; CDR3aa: CAISGGRYGYTF; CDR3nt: TGTGCCATCAGTGGGGGCAGGTATGGCTACACCTTC
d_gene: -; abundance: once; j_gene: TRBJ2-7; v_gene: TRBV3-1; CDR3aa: CASSQDTAGPLYEQYF; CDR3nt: TGTGCCAGCAGCCAAGATACAGCAGGCCCCTTGTACGAGCAGTACTTC
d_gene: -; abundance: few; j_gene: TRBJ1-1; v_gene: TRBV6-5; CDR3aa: CASLANTEAFF; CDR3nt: TGTGCCAGCTTAGCTAACACTGAAGCTTTCTTT
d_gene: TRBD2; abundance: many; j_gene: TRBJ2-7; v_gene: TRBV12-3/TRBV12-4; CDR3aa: CASSLNAGLAGDEQYF; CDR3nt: TGTGCCAGCAGTTTAAACGCCGGACTAGCGGGAGACGAGCAGTACTTC
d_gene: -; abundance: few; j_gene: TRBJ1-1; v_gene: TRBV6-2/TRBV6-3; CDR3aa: CASSYIGNSEAFF; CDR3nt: TGTGCCAGCAGTTACATTGGGAATTCTGAAGCTTTCTTT
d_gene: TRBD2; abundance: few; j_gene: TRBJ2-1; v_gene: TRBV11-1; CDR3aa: CASSPGTSGLSSYNEQFF; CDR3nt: TGTGCCAGCAGCCCCGGGACTAGCGGGCTCAGCTCCTACAATGAGCAGTTCTTC
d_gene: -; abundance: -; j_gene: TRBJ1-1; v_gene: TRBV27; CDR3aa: CASSLFQGLTEAFF; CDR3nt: TGTGCCAGCAGTTTATTCCAGGGCCTTACTGAAGCTTTCTTT
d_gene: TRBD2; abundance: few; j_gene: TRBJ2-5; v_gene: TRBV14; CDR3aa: CASSQGTSGSQETQYF; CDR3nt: TGTGCCAGCAGCCAAGGGACTAGCGGGAGTCAAGAGACCCAGTACTTC
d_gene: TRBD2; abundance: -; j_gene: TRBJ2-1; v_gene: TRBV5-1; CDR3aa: CASSWTSGRVDEQFF; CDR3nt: TGCGCCAGCAGCTGGACTAGCGGGAGAGTCGATGAGCAGTTCTTC
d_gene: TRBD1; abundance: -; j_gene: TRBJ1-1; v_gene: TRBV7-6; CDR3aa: CASSHWDREGTEAFF; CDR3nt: TGTGCCAGCAGCCACTGGGACAGGGAAGGCACTGAAGCTTTCTTT
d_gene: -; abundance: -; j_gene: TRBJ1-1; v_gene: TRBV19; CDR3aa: CASSSDRRGQAFF; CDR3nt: TGTGCCAGCTCCTCCGACAGACGGGGCCAAGCTTTCTTT
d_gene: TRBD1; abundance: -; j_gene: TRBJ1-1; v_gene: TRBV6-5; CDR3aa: CASKRTRGQAFF; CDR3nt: TGTGCCAGCAAGAGGACAAGGGGGCAAGCTTTCTTT
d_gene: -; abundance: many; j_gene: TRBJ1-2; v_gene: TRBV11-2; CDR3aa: CASGITGNGYTF; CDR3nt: TGTGCCAGCGGGATCACAGGGAACGGCTACACCTTC
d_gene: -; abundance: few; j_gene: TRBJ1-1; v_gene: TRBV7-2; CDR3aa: CASSLGPMNTEAFF; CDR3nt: TGTGCCAGCAGCTTAGGCCCGATGAACACTGAAGCTTTCTTT
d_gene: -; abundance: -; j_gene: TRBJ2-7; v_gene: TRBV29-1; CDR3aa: CSVEALGTVDF; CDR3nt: TGCAGCGTTGAAGCCCTCGGGACGGTCGACTTC
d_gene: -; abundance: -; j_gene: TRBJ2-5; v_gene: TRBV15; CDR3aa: CATSRSGGTQYF; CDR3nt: TGTGCCACCAGCAGATCCGGTGGGACCCAGTACTTC
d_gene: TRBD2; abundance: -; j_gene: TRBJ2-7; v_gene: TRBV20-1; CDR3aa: CSSSGRTSEQYF; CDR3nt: TGCAGTTCTAGCGGGAGGACGAGCGAGCAGTACTTC
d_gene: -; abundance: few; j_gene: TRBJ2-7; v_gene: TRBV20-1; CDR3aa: CSARDRRLFTYEQYF; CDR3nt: TGCAGTGCTAGAGATAGACGACTATTTACCTACGAGCAGTACTTC
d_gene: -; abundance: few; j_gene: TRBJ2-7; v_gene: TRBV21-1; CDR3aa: CASSKSDSPSHYEQYF; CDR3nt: TGTGCCAGCAGCAAAAGCGATAGTCCGTCGCATTACGAGCAGTACTTC
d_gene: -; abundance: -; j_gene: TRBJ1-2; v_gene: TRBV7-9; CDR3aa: CASSSRGGGGPNYGYTF; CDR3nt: TGTGCCAGCAGCTCCAGGGGCGGGGGCGGACCAAACTATGGCTACACCTTC
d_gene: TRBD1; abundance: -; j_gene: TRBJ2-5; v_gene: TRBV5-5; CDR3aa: CASSLDLQGAETQYF; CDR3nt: TGTGCCAGCAGCTTGGACCTACAGGGGGCGGAGACCCAGTACTTC
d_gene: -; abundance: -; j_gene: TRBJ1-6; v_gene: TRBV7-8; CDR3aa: CASSLELSRGASYNSPLHF; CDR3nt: TGTGCCAGCAGCTTGGAATTATCAAGGGGGGCTTCCTATAATTCACCCCTCCACTTT
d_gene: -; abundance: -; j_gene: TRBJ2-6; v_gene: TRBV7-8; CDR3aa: CASSAGRRPGANVLTF; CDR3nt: TGTGCCAGCAGCGCGGGCCGCCGCCCTGGGGCCAACGTCCTGACTTTC
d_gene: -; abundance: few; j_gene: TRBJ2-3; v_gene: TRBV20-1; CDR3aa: CSARAPGPDTQYF; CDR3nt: TGCAGTGCTAGAGCACCCGGGCCAGATACGCAGTATTTT
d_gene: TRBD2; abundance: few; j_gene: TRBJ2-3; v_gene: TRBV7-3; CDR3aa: CGSSGNFTDTQYF; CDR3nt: TGTGGGTCTAGCGGGAACTTCACAGATACGCAGTATTTT